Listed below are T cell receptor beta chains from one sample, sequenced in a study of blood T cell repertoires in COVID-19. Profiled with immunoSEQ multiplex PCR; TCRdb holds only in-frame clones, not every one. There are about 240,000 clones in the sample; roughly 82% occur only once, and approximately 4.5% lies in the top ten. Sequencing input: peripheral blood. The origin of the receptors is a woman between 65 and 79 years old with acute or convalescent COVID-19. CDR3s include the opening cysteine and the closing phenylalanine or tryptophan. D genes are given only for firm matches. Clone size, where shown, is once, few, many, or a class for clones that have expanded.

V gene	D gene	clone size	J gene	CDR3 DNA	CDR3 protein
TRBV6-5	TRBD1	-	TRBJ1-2	TGTGCCAGCAGTCAGCAACAGGGGCCCAACTATGGCTACACCTTC	CASSQQQGPNYGYTF
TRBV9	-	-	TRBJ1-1	TGTGCCAGCAGCTCCAACTGGCGGGGCACTGAAGCTTTCTTT	CASSSNWRGTEAFF
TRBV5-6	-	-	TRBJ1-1	TGTGCCAGCAGCGACAGGTTGGTGAACACTGAAGCTTTCTTT	CASSDRLVNTEAFF
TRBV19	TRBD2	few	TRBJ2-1	TGTGCCAGTAGTGACCTTCGGGGGACTAGCGGGGATGAGCAGTTCTTC	CASSDLRGTSGDEQFF
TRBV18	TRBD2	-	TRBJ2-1	TGTGCCAGCTCACTCAGACTAGCGGGGTTATCCAACTCCTACAATGAGCAGTTCTTC	CASSLRLAGLSNSYNEQFF
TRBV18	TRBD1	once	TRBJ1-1	TGTGCCAGCTCACAGGGGACAGGGCCCACTGAAGCTTTCTTT	CASSQGTGPTEAFF
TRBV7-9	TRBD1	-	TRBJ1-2	TGTGCCAGCAGCTTAAACAGGGGTCCTAGTGGCTACACCTTC	CASSLNRGPSGYTF
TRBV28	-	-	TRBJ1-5	TGTGCCAGCAGTTTATTGGGGGGATCTCAGCCCCAGCATTTT	CASSLLGGSQPQHF
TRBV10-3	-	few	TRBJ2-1	TGTGCCATCTCTGGTCTCGGGGATGAGCAGTTCTTC	CAISGLGDEQFF
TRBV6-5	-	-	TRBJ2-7	TGTGCCAGCAGTTACTCGATGCTGACAGGCTACGAGCAGTACTTC	CASSYSMLTGYEQYF
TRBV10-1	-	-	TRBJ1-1	TGCGCCAGCAGTGATCAACCCAGGGGACACACTGAAGCTTTCTTT	CASSDQPRGHTEAFF
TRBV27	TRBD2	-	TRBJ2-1	TGTGCCAGCTTCTTATCCGGGGGGGCAGGTGAGCAGTTCTTC	CASFLSGGAGEQFF
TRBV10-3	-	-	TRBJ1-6	TGTGCCAGCCTTGGGGCGGTAGTAAATTCACCCCTCCACTTT	CASLGAVVNSPLHF
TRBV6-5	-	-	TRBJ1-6	TGTGCCAGCAGTTACGAGAGAAGGCCAGGGGATTCACCCCTCCACTTT	CASSYERRPGDSPLHF
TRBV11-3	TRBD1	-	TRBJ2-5	TGTGCCAGCAGCTCACCGGGACAGGGTATGGAGACCCAGTACTTC	CASSSPGQGMETQYF
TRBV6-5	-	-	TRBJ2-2	TGTGCCAGCAGTTACTACTTACCCACCGGGGAGCTGTTTTTT	CASSYYLPTGELFF
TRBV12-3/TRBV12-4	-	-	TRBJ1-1	TGTGCCAGCAGTTTTACAGCGAACACTGAAGCTTTCTTT	CASSFTANTEAFF
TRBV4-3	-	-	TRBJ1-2	TGCGCCAGCAGCCAAGGAATCCAGGGATCTTATGGCTACACCTTC	CASSQGIQGSYGYTF